The sequence of this T cell receptor (beta chain) was determined in a study of T cell responses to AZD1222 COVID-19 vaccine. CDR1 SGHNT and CDR2 YYREEE come from the germline V gene (reference sequence). There are 15 residues in the CDR3. V dropped 4 bases and J dropped 7; count of bases not matched to a gene: 8. The method was immunoSEQ multiplex PCR; TCRdb's version includes in-frame clones alone and lacks a portion of them. Of about 200,000 clones listed, approximately 93% are singletons. The sequencing used peripheral blood, collected 28 days after the second AZD1222 dose. This sequence was found in an adult who received the AZD1222 COVID-19 vaccine. V is TRBV5-4 and J is TRBJ1-6; the match to TRBD1 covers 7 bases. DNA for the CDR3: TGTGCCAGCAGCCCACCGGGACAGACAAATTCACCCCTCCACTTT. Its translation: CASSPPGQTNSPLHF.